The rows below give T cell receptor beta chains drawn from one sample of a study of blood T cell repertoires in COVID-19. Generated by immunoSEQ multiplex PCR, the TCRdb table keeps only in-frame clones and is missing some. The sample yields about 270,000 clones, under 95% seen once. Sequenced input: PBMCs or T cells enriched from blood (not recorded which). These receptors all stem from a middle-aged woman with acute COVID-19. Both conserved end residues are part of each CDR3. The D gene is left open where the match is weak. Some rows have no size entry. The others give once, few or many, or a class for an expanded clone.

cdr3_aa: CASSPRRGEQFF; cdr3_nt: TGTGCCAGCAGCCCCCGCCGGGGTGAGCAGTTCTTC; v_call: TRBV3-1/TRBV3-2; clone_size: few; d_call: NA; j_call: TRBJ2-1
cdr3_aa: CASSRSTNQPQHF; cdr3_nt: TGTGCCAGCTCACGAAGCACCAATCAGCCCCAGCATTTT; v_call: TRBV18; clone_size: NA; d_call: NA; j_call: TRBJ1-5
cdr3_aa: CASSIETDTLVGYTF; cdr3_nt: TGTGCCAGCAGCATCGAAACAGACACCTTGGTTGGCTACACCTTC; v_call: TRBV2; clone_size: once; d_call: NA; j_call: TRBJ1-2
cdr3_aa: CASSPQGGGAREQFF; cdr3_nt: TGTGCCAGCAGTCCTCAAGGCGGGGGGGCCCGAGAGCAGTTCTTC; v_call: TRBV6-5; clone_size: NA; d_call: TRBD2; j_call: TRBJ2-1
cdr3_aa: CASGPREEYEQYF; cdr3_nt: TGTGCTAGTGGTCCACGGGAGGAGTACGAGCAGTACTTC; v_call: TRBV12-5; clone_size: NA; d_call: TRBD2; j_call: TRBJ2-7
cdr3_aa: CASSQGAGANEQFF; cdr3_nt: TGCGCCAGCAGCCAAGGGGCGGGAGCCAATGAGCAGTTCTTC; v_call: TRBV4-3; clone_size: NA; d_call: TRBD2; j_call: TRBJ2-1
cdr3_aa: CASSPTGLYSNQPQHF; cdr3_nt: TGTGCCAGTAGTCCGACAGGGCTATATAGCAATCAGCCCCAGCATTTT; v_call: TRBV19; clone_size: NA; d_call: TRBD1; j_call: TRBJ1-5
cdr3_aa: CASSSSLFGNEQFF; cdr3_nt: TGTGCCAGCAGCTCCTCGTTGTTCGGCAATGAGCAGTTCTTC; v_call: TRBV7-2; clone_size: once; d_call: NA; j_call: TRBJ2-1
cdr3_aa: CASSGAYEQYF; cdr3_nt: TGTGCCAGTAGCGGGGCCTACGAGCAGTACTTC; v_call: TRBV12-3/TRBV12-4; clone_size: NA; d_call: TRBD2; j_call: TRBJ2-7
cdr3_aa: CASSLNQGEETQYF; cdr3_nt: TGTGCCAGCAGCTTAAACCAGGGTGAGGAGACCCAGTACTTC; v_call: TRBV7-8; clone_size: NA; d_call: NA; j_call: TRBJ2-5
cdr3_aa: CASSRGLANTGELFF; cdr3_nt: TGTGCCAGCAGCCGCGGACTAGCGAACACCGGGGAGCTGTTTTTT; v_call: TRBV27; clone_size: NA; d_call: TRBD2; j_call: TRBJ2-2
cdr3_aa: CASRPDRAGNTIYF; cdr3_nt: TGTGCCAGCAGACCTGACAGGGCTGGAAACACCATATATTTT; v_call: TRBV27; clone_size: NA; d_call: TRBD1; j_call: TRBJ1-3
cdr3_aa: CASSPGQAPATDF; cdr3_nt: TGTGCCAGCAGCCCCGGACAGGCCCCCGCCACGGATTTC; v_call: TRBV3-1/TRBV3-2; clone_size: NA; d_call: TRBD1; j_call: TRBJ1-2
cdr3_aa: CASSELVTRRAEGGTQYF; cdr3_nt: TGTGCCAGCAGTGAACTTGTAACCAGAAGAGCCGAAGGGGGGACCCAGTACTTC; v_call: TRBV2; clone_size: NA; d_call: NA; j_call: TRBJ2-5
cdr3_aa: CATSESGEHNEQFF; cdr3_nt: TGTGCCACCAGTGAGAGCGGGGAACACAATGAGCAGTTCTTC; v_call: TRBV24-1; clone_size: NA; d_call: TRBD2; j_call: TRBJ2-1
cdr3_aa: CASSADRDGGYTF; cdr3_nt: TGTGCCAGCAGTGCGGACAGGGATGGGGGCTACACCTTC; v_call: TRBV12-3/TRBV12-4; clone_size: NA; d_call: TRBD1; j_call: TRBJ1-2
cdr3_aa: CASSQGGLAVADEQFF; cdr3_nt: TGTGCCAGCAGCCAAGGGGGACTAGCAGTCGCGGATGAGCAGTTCTTC; v_call: TRBV3-1/TRBV3-2; clone_size: NA; d_call: TRBD2; j_call: TRBJ2-1
cdr3_aa: CASSYSRRDQETQYF; cdr3_nt: TGTGCCAGCAGTTACTCTAGACGGGACCAAGAGACCCAGTACTTC; v_call: TRBV6-5; clone_size: NA; d_call: NA; j_call: TRBJ2-5
cdr3_aa: CASSRGGQGSYEQYF; cdr3_nt: TGCGCCAGCAGCCGGGGGGGACAGGGGTCCTACGAGCAGTACTTC; v_call: TRBV4-1; clone_size: NA; d_call: TRBD1; j_call: TRBJ2-7
cdr3_aa: CASSYGLDSQKLFF; cdr3_nt: TGTGCCAGCAGCTATGGATTGGACAGCCAAAAACTGTTTTTT; v_call: TRBV28; clone_size: NA; d_call: NA; j_call: TRBJ1-4
cdr3_aa: CASRREWYNEQFF; cdr3_nt: TGTGCCAGCAGGCGGGAGTGGTACAATGAGCAGTTCTTC; v_call: TRBV2; clone_size: NA; d_call: TRBD2; j_call: TRBJ2-1
cdr3_aa: CATSDARAGATDTQYF; cdr3_nt: TGTGCCACCAGTGATGCGCGAGCGGGAGCTACAGATACGCAGTATTTT; v_call: TRBV24-1; clone_size: NA; d_call: TRBD2; j_call: TRBJ2-3
cdr3_aa: CAISVRQGWDEQFF; cdr3_nt: TGTGCCATCAGTGTACGGCAGGGGTGGGATGAGCAGTTCTTC; v_call: TRBV10-3; clone_size: NA; d_call: NA; j_call: TRBJ2-1
cdr3_aa: CASSENRGNEQYF; cdr3_nt: TGTGCCAGCTCAGAAAACAGGGGTAACGAGCAGTACTTC; v_call: TRBV18; clone_size: NA; d_call: TRBD1; j_call: TRBJ2-7
cdr3_aa: CASSLRGFTEAFF; cdr3_nt: TGTGCCAGCAGTTTAAGGGGTTTCACTGAAGCTTTCTTT; v_call: TRBV12-3/TRBV12-4; clone_size: few; d_call: NA; j_call: TRBJ1-1
cdr3_aa: CASSSSGSGNTIYF; cdr3_nt: TGTGCCAGCAGTTCCTCGGGCTCTGGAAACACCATATATTTT; v_call: TRBV28; clone_size: NA; d_call: NA; j_call: TRBJ1-3
cdr3_aa: CASSPGQGSNEQFF; cdr3_nt: TGTGCCAGCAGCCCGGGACAGGGAAGCAATGAGCAGTTCTTC; v_call: TRBV7-3; clone_size: once; d_call: TRBD1; j_call: TRBJ2-1
cdr3_aa: CASSDLGGYNEQFF; cdr3_nt: TGTGCCAGCAGCGATTTGGGGGGGTACAATGAGCAGTTCTTC; v_call: TRBV9; clone_size: NA; d_call: TRBD2; j_call: TRBJ2-1
cdr3_aa: CASSLGLGDSKKSYEQYF; cdr3_nt: TGCGCCAGCAGCTTGGGACTTGGGGACAGCAAAAAATCCTACGAGCAGTACTTC; v_call: TRBV5-1; clone_size: NA; d_call: TRBD1; j_call: TRBJ2-7
cdr3_aa: CASSFGQVKGYTF; cdr3_nt: TGTGCCAGCAGTTTTGGGCAGGTTAAGGGCTACACCTTC; v_call: TRBV28; clone_size: once; d_call: NA; j_call: TRBJ1-2
cdr3_aa: CASSRAAGDSYEQYF; cdr3_nt: TGTGCCAGCAGCCGCGCAGCCGGCGACAGCTACGAGCAGTACTTC; v_call: TRBV7-2; clone_size: NA; d_call: NA; j_call: TRBJ2-7